Below, 19 T cell receptor beta chains from the same sample are listed, as sequenced in a study of shared clonotypes between healthy human individuals. Data came from immunoSEQ multiplex PCR; TCRdb stores just in-frame clones and leaves some out. The table includes 950,000 to 1,300,000 clones, roughly 80% detected once. Sequencing was performed on memory CD4+ T cells sorted from blood. Specified subset: CD45RA-negative fraction. These receptors were obtained from a man younger than 30 in good health.

The rearrangement joins TRBV7-2 to TRBJ2-3, with TRBD2 as a possible D gene (6 bases). V gave up 5 bases and J gave up 4 bases, with 13 bases separating them. The CDR3 loop spans 14 amino acids. The V gene's germline CDR1 is SGHTA and CDR2 FQGNSA. CDR3 amino acids: CASSLRPSADTQYF. CDR3 DNA: TGTGCCAGCAGCCTACGGCCTAGCGCAGATACGCAGTATTTT.

J is TRBJ2-2 and V is TRBV5-1; a weak D match, TRBD1 (6 bases). The CDR3 extends over 16 amino acids. Trimming cost V 4 bases and J 2 bases, with 15 bases left between them. Germline V gene lookup returns CDR1 SGHRS and CDR2 YFSETQ. CDR3 bases: TGCGCCAGCAGCGCCGGGACAACCACCAACACCGGGGAGCTGTTTTTT. Residues: CASSAGTTTNTGELFF.

The gene calls are TRBV18 and TRBJ1-2, with D perhaps matching TRBD1 (6 bases). The germline gives CDR1 KGHSH, CDR2 LQKENI. The V and J ends lost 3 bases and 4 bases respectively, with 15 bases between them. This CDR3 has 15 amino acids. CDR3 in amino acids: CASSPDDRPFYGYTF. The CDR3 DNA sequence: TGTGCCAGCTCACCCGACGACAGGCCTTTCTATGGCTACACCTTC. Supplemented by reference TRBV18 and TRBJ1-2, the full variable domain reads NAGVMQNPRHLVRRRGQEARLRCSPMKGHSHVYWYRQLPEEGLKFMVYLQKENIIDESGMPKERFSAEFPKEGPSILRIQQVVRGDSAAYFCASSPDDRPFYGYTFGSGTRLTVV.

The genes are TRBV5-8 and TRBJ2-7; maybe TRBD2 (5 bases). This CDR3 is 13 amino acids long. The V gene lost 0 bases and the J gene lost 7 bases, with 11 bases spanning the gap. CDR1 is SGHTS and CDR2 is YDEGEE in the germline V gene. CDR3 DNA sequence: TGTGCCAGCAGCTTGGGCGACTACAGAGAGCAGTACTTC. Translating gives CASSLGDYREQYF. Full variable domain (outside the CDR3, taken from reference TRBV5-8 and TRBJ2-7): EAGVTQSPTHLIKTRGQQATLRCSPISGHTSVYWYQQALGLGLQFLLWYDEGEERNRGNFPPRFSGRQFPNYSSELNVNALELEDSALYLCASSLGDYREQYFGPGTRLTVT.

This clone appeared a few times. The genes are TRBV9 and TRBJ2-7, with D unresolved. CDR1 and CDR2 from the germline V gene are SGDLS and YYNGEE. V gave up 0 bases and J gave up 2 bases, with 12 bases separating them. The length of the CDR3 is 15 residues. CDR3: CASSVGEGRPYEQYF. CDR3 nucleotides: TGTGCCAGCAGCGTAGGTGAAGGGCGACCCTACGAGCAGTACTTC.

The rearrangement links TRBV13 to TRBJ1-1; D uncertain. Germline CDR1 reads PRHDT; CDR2 reads FYEKMQ (reference sequence). This CDR3 contains 16 residues. The ends were cut back, 6 bases at V and 11 bases at J, with 28 bases in the middle. In DNA form, the CDR3 reads TGTGCCAGCAGTAGTATGGGAGCGGGAGCGGGCGTTCTGGCTTTCTTT. Its translation is CASSSMGAGAGVLAFF.

This chain uses TRBV6-5 with TRBJ1-1; 9 bases match TRBD1. The germline gives CDR1 MNHEY, CDR2 SVGAGI. CDR3 length: 15 amino acids. V was pared by 2 bases and J by 11 bases, with 12 bases of the junction left unmatched. Here the CDR3 reads CASSYLDRGRVWAFF. The CDR3 bases are TGTGCCAGCAGTTACCTCGACAGGGGGAGGGTTTGGGCTTTCTTT.

The chain is built from TRBV29-1 and TRBJ1-6; 7 bases match TRBD1. The ends lost 7 bases at V and 6 bases at J; junction bases unmatched: 12. This CDR3 comprises 15 residues. The germline gives CDR1 SQVTM, CDR2 ANQGSEA. The DNA of the CDR3 is TGCAGCGCCCGGGAGGGGGCTTCTTCTAATTCACCCCTCCACTTT. It encodes CSAREGASSNSPLHF.

This clone appeared once. The chain employs TRBV30 and TRBJ1-2; tentative D call: TRBD1 (5 bases). The V end lost 3 bases, the J end lost 5 bases, and 10 bases lay between the germline ends. Germline CDR1 is GTSNPN and CDR2 is SVGIG (reference sequence). This CDR3 comprises 12 residues. This chain's CDR3 is CAWRFAGYGYTF. The CDR3 DNA reads TGTGCCTGGAGATTCGCAGGGTATGGCTACACCTTC.

The rearrangement joins TRBV5-1 to TRBJ1-2; 10 bases match TRBD1. The germline V gene has CDR1 SGHRS and CDR2 YFSETQ. The V gene end was trimmed by 3 bases and the J gene end by 1 base; junction bases not matched to a gene: 12. The CDR3 has 18 amino acids. CDR3 region: CASSSETGGTVLNYGYTF. The CDR3 DNA sequence: TGCGCCAGCAGCTCCGAGACAGGGGGCACTGTCCTTAACTATGGCTACACCTTC.

This clone showed up many times. The chain combines TRBV19 with TRBJ2-5; 7 bases agree with TRBD1. This CDR3 has 14 residues. V trimming: 4 bases; J trimming: 5 bases; junction bases outside the gene matches: 7. Germline V gene data show CDR1 as LNHDA and CDR2 as SQIVND (reference sequence). CDR3 sequence: CASSRDRVGETQYF. The CDR3 bases are TGTGCCAGTAGTAGAGACAGGGTAGGGGAGACCCAGTACTTC.

The gene calls are TRBV18 and TRBJ2-7, with TRBD1 matching over 12 bases. The CDR3 has 15 amino acids. CDR1 is KGHSH and CDR2 is LQKENI in the germline V gene. V dropped 5 bases and J dropped 6; count of bases not matched to a gene: 8. The CDR3 loop reads CASSASPGQGAEQYF. The CDR3 DNA sequence: TGTGCCAGCTCAGCAAGTCCGGGACAGGGGGCCGAGCAGTACTTC.

This clone was observed a single time. The chain is built from TRBV6-5 and TRBJ2-1, with D hard to call. Looked up from germline, CDR1 is MNHEY and CDR2 is SVGAGI. V lost 1 base, J lost 0 bases, and 10 bases lay in between. The CDR3 consists of 16 residues. Written as DNA, the CDR3 is TGTGCCAGCAGTTACTTGCAAGCCTCCTCCTACAATGAGCAGTTCTTC. This sequence encodes CASSYLQASSYNEQFF.

Written as DNA, the CDR3 is TGCGCCAGCAGTGGCGGTCGACTAGCGGGAGATGAGCAGTTCTTC. Its translation: CASSGGRLAGDEQFF. This chain links TRBV10-1 with TRBJ2-1; 12 bases match TRBD2. The CDR3 sequence is 15 residues long. Germline trimming cut 4 bases from V and 8 bases from J; bases unmatched to any gene: 6. Looked up from germline, CDR1 is WNHNN and CDR2 is SYGVQD (reference sequence).

This clone was seen just once. V is TRBV10-2 and J is TRBJ2-3; the D gene is possibly TRBD2 (6 bases). V was cut by 4 bases and J by 1 base, with 12 bases left in between. Looked up from germline, CDR1 is WSHSY and CDR2 is SAAADI. The CDR3 sequence is 15 residues long. CDR3 in amino acids: CASSVLGGGTDTQYF. CDR3 DNA: TGCGCCAGCAGTGTCCTAGGAGGGGGCACAGATACGCAGTATTTT.

This clone was recorded only once. The genes are TRBV5-1 and TRBJ2-1; the D is unclear. The germline CDR1 and CDR2 sequences are SGHRS and YFSETQ. The CDR3 has 11 residues. V was clipped by 5 bases and J by 5 bases, with 5 bases between them. The CDR3 protein is CASSADNEQFF. Here the CDR3 DNA reads TGCGCCAGCAGTGCCGACAATGAGCAGTTCTTC.

The chain links TRBV6-1 to TRBJ1-5; no clear D gene. Germline-derived CDR1 and CDR2 are MNHNS and SASEGT. Trimming took off 3 bases at V and 4 bases at J, with 10 bases between the two ends. This CDR3 has 14 residues. This CDR3 is CASSEAMANQPQHF. In DNA, the CDR3 is TGTGCCAGCAGTGAGGCTATGGCAAATCAGCCCCAGCATTTT.

This rearrangement joins TRBV7-6 to TRBJ1-2; D is uncertain. Germline assignment: CDR1 SGHVS and CDR2 FNYEAQ. Trimming stripped 5 bases from V and 0 bases from J, with 10 bases between. CDR3 length: 14 amino acids. The CDR3 region is CASSLDLANYGYTF. As DNA, the CDR3 is TGTGCCAGCAGCCTAGACTTAGCTAACTATGGCTACACCTTC.

The V call is TRBV2, the J call TRBJ1-3, with D possibly TRBD1 on 6 matching bases. This CDR3 comprises 14 residues. V gave up 6 bases and J gave up 4 bases, with 13 bases separating them. Germline V CDR1 and CDR2: SNHLY, FYNNEI. The DNA for the CDR3 is TGTGCCAGCAGAAGCACAGGGTCGGGAAACACCATATATTTT. Translating gives CASRSTGSGNTIYF.